Listed below are T cell receptor beta chains from one sample, sequenced in a study of shared clonotypes between healthy human individuals. Clones were sequenced by immunoSEQ multiplex PCR, and TCRdb holds only the in-frame ones, with some missing. The repertoire holds hundreds of thousands of clones, with about three quarters as singletons. The sample consisted of memory CD4+ T cells sorted from blood. These receptors all come from a woman aged 30 to 39 in good health. The CDR3 runs from the conserved cysteine through the conserved F or W. The D gene is left open where the match is weak. Clone size is not always given. Where it is, it says once, few, many or a class for expanded clones.

clone size: NA
CDR3 length: 12
J gene: TRBJ2-5
V gene: TRBV5-1
D gene: NA
CDR3 protein: CASGRNQETQYF
CDR3 DNA: TGCGCCAGCGGCCGGAACCAAGAGACCCAGTACTTC

clone size: medium-sized
CDR3 length: 14
J gene: TRBJ1-4
V gene: TRBV15
D gene: TRBD1
CDR3 protein: CATSRGQGNEKLFF
CDR3 DNA: TGTGCCACCAGCAGAGGACAGGGGAATGAAAAACTGTTTTTT

clone size: NA
CDR3 length: 15
J gene: TRBJ2-5
V gene: TRBV11-2
D gene: NA
CDR3 protein: CASSLELGPTETQYF
CDR3 DNA: TGTGCCAGCAGCTTAGAACTCGGACCAACAGAGACCCAGTACTTC

clone size: few
CDR3 length: 14
J gene: TRBJ1-2
V gene: TRBV5-1
D gene: NA
CDR3 protein: CASSPEVRAGGYTF
CDR3 DNA: TGCGCCAGCAGCCCCGAGGTTCGGGCAGGGGGCTACACCTTC

clone size: NA
CDR3 length: 11
J gene: TRBJ1-5
V gene: TRBV5-8
D gene: NA
CDR3 protein: CASRSYQPQHF
CDR3 DNA: TGTGCCAGCAGATCATATCAGCCCCAGCATTTT

clone size: NA
CDR3 length: 11
J gene: TRBJ1-1
V gene: TRBV25-1
D gene: NA
CDR3 protein: CASTTAGRAFF
CDR3 DNA: TGTGCCAGTACGACTGCCGGGAGGGCTTTCTTT

clone size: NA
CDR3 length: 14
J gene: TRBJ1-1
V gene: TRBV27
D gene: NA
CDR3 protein: CASRPGHANTEAFF
CDR3 DNA: TGTGCCAGCAGACCGGGACACGCGAACACTGAAGCTTTCTTT

clone size: many
CDR3 length: 17
J gene: TRBJ2-5
V gene: TRBV19
D gene: TRBD2
CDR3 protein: CASSMDPRGGSRETQYF
CDR3 DNA: TGTGCCAGTAGTATGGACCCGCGGGGCGGGAGTAGGGAGACCCAGTACTTC

clone size: few
CDR3 length: 13
J gene: TRBJ2-7
V gene: TRBV6-8
D gene: TRBD2
CDR3 protein: CASGLAPDYEQYF
CDR3 DNA: TGTGCCAGCGGACTAGCGCCCGACTACGAGCAGTACTTC

clone size: once
CDR3 length: 16
J gene: TRBJ1-5
V gene: TRBV6-1
D gene: NA
CDR3 protein: CASSAPWGATSQPQHF
CDR3 DNA: TGTGCCAGCAGTGCCCCGTGGGGTGCAACCAGTCAGCCCCAGCATTTT

clone size: NA
CDR3 length: 15
J gene: TRBJ1-1
V gene: TRBV19
D gene: NA
CDR3 protein: CASSIGESGATEAFF
CDR3 DNA: TGTGCCAGTAGTATAGGGGAATCAGGGGCGACTGAAGCTTTCTTT

clone size: NA
CDR3 length: 16
J gene: TRBJ2-3
V gene: TRBV27
D gene: TRBD1
CDR3 protein: CASSLSPQGTTDTQYF
CDR3 DNA: TGTGCCAGCAGTTTATCGCCACAGGGGACCACAGATACGCAGTATTTT

clone size: few
CDR3 length: 13
J gene: TRBJ1-5
V gene: TRBV19
D gene: NA
CDR3 protein: CASRWAVNQPQHF
CDR3 DNA: TGTGCCAGTCGGTGGGCGGTCAATCAGCCCCAGCATTTT

clone size: NA
CDR3 length: 15
J gene: TRBJ1-1
V gene: TRBV28
D gene: TRBD1
CDR3 protein: CASRTQGQGVPEAFF
CDR3 DNA: TGTGCCAGCAGGACTCAGGGACAGGGGGTCCCTGAAGCTTTCTTT

clone size: few
CDR3 length: 15
J gene: TRBJ1-5
V gene: TRBV4-2
D gene: TRBD1
CDR3 protein: CASSQGDSNNQPQHF
CDR3 DNA: TGTGCCAGCAGCCAAGGGGACAGCAACAATCAGCCCCAGCATTTT

clone size: once
CDR3 length: 14
J gene: TRBJ2-7
V gene: TRBV11-2
D gene: NA
CDR3 protein: CASSLLPATYEQYF
CDR3 DNA: TGTGCCAGCAGCCTACTCCCGGCCACCTACGAGCAGTACTTC

clone size: NA
CDR3 length: 14
J gene: TRBJ2-7
V gene: TRBV5-4
D gene: NA
CDR3 protein: CASSLVYGAGEQYF
CDR3 DNA: TGTGCCAGCAGCTTGGTGTACGGGGCCGGCGAGCAGTACTTC

clone size: NA
CDR3 length: 14
J gene: TRBJ2-3
V gene: TRBV29-1
D gene: NA
CDR3 protein: CSVRAVTSTDTQYF
CDR3 DNA: TGCAGCGTTCGGGCGGTTACTAGCACAGATACGCAGTATTTT

clone size: once
CDR3 length: 15
J gene: TRBJ2-7
V gene: TRBV5-4
D gene: TRBD2
CDR3 protein: CASSLRTSGSYEQYF
CDR3 DNA: TGTGCCAGCAGCTTGAGGACTAGCGGATCCTACGAGCAGTACTTC

clone size: many
CDR3 length: 17
J gene: TRBJ2-3
V gene: TRBV29-1
D gene: TRBD2
CDR3 protein: CSVGGTSGRASPDTQYF
CDR3 DNA: TGCAGCGTTGGGGGGACTAGCGGGAGGGCCAGCCCAGATACGCAGTATTTT

clone size: NA
CDR3 length: 13
J gene: TRBJ1-1
V gene: TRBV29-1
D gene: TRBD1
CDR3 protein: CSAIGQGGTEAFF
CDR3 DNA: TGCAGCGCCATCGGACAGGGCGGCACTGAAGCTTTCTTT

clone size: NA
CDR3 length: 13
J gene: TRBJ2-3
V gene: TRBV30
D gene: NA
CDR3 protein: CAWSSGSSDTQYF
CDR3 DNA: TGTGCCTGGAGTTCGGGGAGTTCAGATACGCAGTATTTT

clone size: NA
CDR3 length: 14
J gene: TRBJ2-2
V gene: TRBV30
D gene: NA
CDR3 protein: CAWRQGRRTGELFF
CDR3 DNA: TGTGCCTGGAGACAGGGTAGGAGGACCGGGGAGCTGTTTTTT

clone size: few
CDR3 length: 15
J gene: TRBJ2-1
V gene: TRBV21-1
D gene: NA
CDR3 protein: CASSKVPGLAGGSFF
CDR3 DNA: TGTGCCAGCAGCAAAGTACCGGGACTAGCGGGAGGTTCGTTCTTC

clone size: many
CDR3 length: 15
J gene: TRBJ1-1
V gene: TRBV25-1
D gene: NA
CDR3 protein: CASSGAWGRETEAFF
CDR3 DNA: TGTGCCAGCAGTGGGGCTTGGGGTCGGGAAACTGAAGCTTTCTTT

clone size: many
CDR3 length: 16
J gene: TRBJ2-1
V gene: TRBV11-3
D gene: NA
CDR3 protein: CASSSPTQRSNNEQFF
CDR3 DNA: TGTGCCAGCAGCTCACCGACTCAACGGAGCAACAATGAGCAGTTCTTC

clone size: NA
CDR3 length: 11
J gene: TRBJ2-1
V gene: TRBV7-9
D gene: NA
CDR3 protein: CASSRSTEQFF
CDR3 DNA: TGTGCCAGCAGCCGAAGCACTGAGCAGTTCTTC

clone size: once
CDR3 length: 12
J gene: TRBJ2-3
V gene: TRBV9
D gene: TRBD2
CDR3 protein: CASSTSGSTQYF
CDR3 DNA: TGTGCCAGCAGCACAAGCGGGAGTACGCAGTATTTT

clone size: NA
CDR3 length: 14
J gene: TRBJ1-4
V gene: TRBV11-2
D gene: NA
CDR3 protein: CASSFTYTNEKLFF
CDR3 DNA: TGTGCCAGCAGCTTTACGTATACGAATGAAAAACTGTTTTTT

clone size: NA
CDR3 length: 15
J gene: TRBJ2-5
V gene: TRBV27
D gene: NA
CDR3 protein: CASSLGRGGQETQYF
CDR3 DNA: TGTGCCAGCAGTTTAGGCAGGGGGGGACAAGAGACCCAGTACTTC

clone size: NA
CDR3 length: 18
J gene: TRBJ2-1
V gene: TRBV28
D gene: NA
CDR3 protein: CASSYWDIQISSYNEQFF
CDR3 DNA: TGTGCCAGCAGTTACTGGGACATCCAAATCAGCTCCTACAATGAGCAGTTCTTC

clone size: NA
CDR3 length: 12
J gene: TRBJ1-2
V gene: TRBV5-8
D gene: NA
CDR3 protein: CASSRPHQGYTF
CDR3 DNA: TGTGCCAGCAGCCGTCCCCACCAGGGCTACACCTTC

clone size: NA
CDR3 length: 14
J gene: TRBJ1-5
V gene: TRBV27
D gene: NA
CDR3 protein: CASSGQNSNQPQHF
CDR3 DNA: TGTGCCAGCAGCGGACAGAATAGCAATCAGCCCCAGCATTTT

clone size: NA
CDR3 length: 14
J gene: TRBJ1-4
V gene: TRBV19
D gene: TRBD1
CDR3 protein: CASSIRGRSEKLFF
CDR3 DNA: TGTGCCAGTAGTATCAGGGGGCGAAGTGAAAAACTGTTTTTT

clone size: NA
CDR3 length: 14
J gene: TRBJ1-6
V gene: TRBV5-1
D gene: NA
CDR3 protein: CASSLESLDSPLHF
CDR3 DNA: TGCGCCAGCAGCTTGGAGTCCCTGGATTCACCCCTCCACTTT

clone size: NA
CDR3 length: 15
J gene: TRBJ2-1
V gene: TRBV7-2
D gene: TRBD2
CDR3 protein: CASSLYSGGYNEQFF
CDR3 DNA: TGTGCCAGCAGCTTATATAGCGGGGGATACAATGAGCAGTTCTTC

clone size: NA
CDR3 length: 13
J gene: TRBJ2-7
V gene: TRBV10-3
D gene: NA
CDR3 protein: CAIRWTACYEQYF
CDR3 DNA: TGTGCCATCAGATGGACGGCCTGCTACGAGCAGTACTTC

clone size: many
CDR3 length: 13
J gene: TRBJ1-6
V gene: TRBV29-1
D gene: TRBD1
CDR3 protein: CSVGQGFNSPLHF
CDR3 DNA: TGCAGCGTCGGACAGGGATTCAATTCACCCCTCCACTTT

clone size: NA
CDR3 length: 16
J gene: TRBJ2-1
V gene: TRBV7-8
D gene: TRBD2
CDR3 protein: CASSSPGAGAYNEQFF
CDR3 DNA: TGTGCCAGCAGCTCCCCTGGCGCGGGAGCTTACAATGAGCAGTTCTTC

clone size: NA
CDR3 length: 14
J gene: TRBJ2-7
V gene: TRBV11-2
D gene: NA
CDR3 protein: CASSLRLGSYEQYF
CDR3 DNA: TGTGCCAGCAGCTTAAGGTTGGGGTCCTACGAGCAGTACTTC

clone size: NA
CDR3 length: 16
J gene: TRBJ2-1
V gene: TRBV19
D gene: NA
CDR3 protein: CASSDNGRRPYNEQFF
CDR3 DNA: TGTGCCAGCTCGGACAACGGGAGACGTCCCTACAATGAGCAGTTCTTC

clone size: NA
CDR3 length: 13
J gene: TRBJ2-7
V gene: TRBV7-3
D gene: TRBD2
CDR3 protein: CASSLSGTGEQYF
CDR3 DNA: TGTGCCAGCAGCCTTAGCGGGACTGGAGAGCAGTACTTC

clone size: NA
CDR3 length: 13
J gene: TRBJ2-3
V gene: TRBV11-2
D gene: NA
CDR3 protein: CASSFGETDTQYF
CDR3 DNA: TGTGCCAGCAGCTTTGGAGAAACAGATACGCAGTATTTT

clone size: NA
CDR3 length: 13
J gene: TRBJ1-2
V gene: TRBV6-5
D gene: NA
CDR3 protein: CASRKDGSYGYTF
CDR3 DNA: TGTGCCAGCAGGAAAGACGGTTCCTATGGCTACACCTTC

clone size: NA
CDR3 length: 16
J gene: TRBJ2-1
V gene: TRBV5-1
D gene: TRBD2
CDR3 protein: CASSLEAGAAANEQFF
CDR3 DNA: TGCGCCAGCAGCTTGGAGGCGGGAGCCGCTGCCAATGAGCAGTTCTTC

clone size: few
CDR3 length: 12
J gene: TRBJ2-3
V gene: TRBV14
D gene: NA
CDR3 protein: CASSPPSDTQYF
CDR3 DNA: TGTGCCAGCAGCCCGCCAAGCGATACGCAGTATTTT